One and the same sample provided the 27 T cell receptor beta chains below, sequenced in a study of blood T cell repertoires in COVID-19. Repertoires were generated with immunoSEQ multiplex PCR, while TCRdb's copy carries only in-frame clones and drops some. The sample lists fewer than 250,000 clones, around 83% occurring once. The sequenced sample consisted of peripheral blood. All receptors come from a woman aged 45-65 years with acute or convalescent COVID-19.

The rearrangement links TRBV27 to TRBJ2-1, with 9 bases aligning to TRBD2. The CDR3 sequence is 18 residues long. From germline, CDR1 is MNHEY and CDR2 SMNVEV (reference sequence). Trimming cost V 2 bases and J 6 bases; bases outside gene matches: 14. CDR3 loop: CASSLAIRVAGEFNEQFF. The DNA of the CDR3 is TGTGCCAGCAGTTTAGCGATCCGGGTAGCGGGAGAATTCAATGAGCAGTTCTTC.

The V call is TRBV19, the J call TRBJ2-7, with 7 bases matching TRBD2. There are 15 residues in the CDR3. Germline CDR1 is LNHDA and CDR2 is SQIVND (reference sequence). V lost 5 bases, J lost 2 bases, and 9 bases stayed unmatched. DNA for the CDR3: TGTGCCAGTAGTGTCGGTCTAGCGGTAACCTACGAGCAGTACTTC. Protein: CASSVGLAVTYEQYF.

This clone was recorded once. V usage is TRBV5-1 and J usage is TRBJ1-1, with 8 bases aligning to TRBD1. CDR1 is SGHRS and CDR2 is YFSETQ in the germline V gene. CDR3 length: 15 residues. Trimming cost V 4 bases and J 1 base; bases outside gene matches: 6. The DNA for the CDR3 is TGCGCCAGCAGCCTGACAGGGGTTCGGAACACTGAAGCTTTCTTT. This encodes CASSLTGVRNTEAFF.

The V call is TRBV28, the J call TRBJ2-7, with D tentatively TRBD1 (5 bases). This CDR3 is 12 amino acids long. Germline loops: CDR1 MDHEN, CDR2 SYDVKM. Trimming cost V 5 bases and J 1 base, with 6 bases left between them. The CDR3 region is CASSGASYEQYF. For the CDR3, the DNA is TGTGCCAGCAGTGGGGCTTCCTACGAGCAGTACTTC.

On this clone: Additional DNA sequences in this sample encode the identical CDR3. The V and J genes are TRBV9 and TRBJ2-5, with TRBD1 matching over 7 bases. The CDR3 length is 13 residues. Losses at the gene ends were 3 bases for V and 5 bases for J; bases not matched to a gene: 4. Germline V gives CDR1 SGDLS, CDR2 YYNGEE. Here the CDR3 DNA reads TGTGCCAGCAGCGCTACAGGGGAGGAGACCCAGTACTTC. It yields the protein CASSATGEETQYF.

The CDR3 protein is CASSPTGGSYEQYF. The CDR3 bases are TGTGCCAGCAGCCCCACAGGGGGCAGCTACGAGCAGTACTTC. This chain connects TRBV5-5 to TRBJ2-7; TRBD1 aligns across 9 bases. This CDR3 comprises 14 residues. Germline V CDR1 and CDR2: SGHKS, YYEKEE (reference sequence). J lost 3 bases, V lost 4 bases, and 5 bases had no gene match.

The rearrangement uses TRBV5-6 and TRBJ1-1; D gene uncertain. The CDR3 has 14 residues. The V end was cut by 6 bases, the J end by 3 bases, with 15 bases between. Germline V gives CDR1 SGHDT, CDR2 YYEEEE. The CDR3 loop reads CASKLTPQDTEAFF. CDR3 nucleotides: TGTGCCAGCAAATTGACACCCCAGGACACTGAAGCTTTCTTT. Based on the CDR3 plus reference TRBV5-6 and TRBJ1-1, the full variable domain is DAGVTQSPTHLIKTRGQQVTLRCSPKSGHDTVSWYQQALGQGPQFIFQYYEEEERQRGNFPDRFSGHQFPNYSSELNVNALLLGDSALYLCASKLTPQDTEAFFGQGTRLTVV.

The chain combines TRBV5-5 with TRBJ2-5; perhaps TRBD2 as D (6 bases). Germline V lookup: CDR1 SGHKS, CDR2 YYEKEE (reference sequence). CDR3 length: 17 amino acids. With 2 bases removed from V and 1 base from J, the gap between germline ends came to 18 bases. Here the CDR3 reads CASSFDIRELSQETQYF. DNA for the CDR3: TGTGCCAGCAGCTTCGATATCCGGGAGTTGTCCCAAGAGACCCAGTACTTC.

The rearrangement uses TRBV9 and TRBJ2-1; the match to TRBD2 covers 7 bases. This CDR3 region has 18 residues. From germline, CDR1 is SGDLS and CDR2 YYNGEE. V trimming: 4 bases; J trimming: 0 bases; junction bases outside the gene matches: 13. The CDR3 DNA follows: TGTGCCAGCAGCTCCACAGCGGCTAGCGGAAGCTCCTACAATGAGCAGTTCTTC. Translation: CASSSTAASGSSYNEQFF.

The CDR3 sequence is CASSRRVAGNEKLFF. DNA of the CDR3: TGTGCCAGCAGCCGGCGGGTGGCCGGTAATGAAAAACTGTTTTTT. The rearrangement uses TRBV11-2 and TRBJ1-4; D remains ambiguous. In germline, CDR1 is SGHAT, CDR2 FQNNGV. V shed 5 bases and J shed 4 bases, with 14 bases lying between them. CDR3 length: 15 amino acids.

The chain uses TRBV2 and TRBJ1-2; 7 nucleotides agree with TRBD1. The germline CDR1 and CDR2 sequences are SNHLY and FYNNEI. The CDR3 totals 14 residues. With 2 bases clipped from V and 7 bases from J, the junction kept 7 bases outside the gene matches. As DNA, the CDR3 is TGTGCCAGCAGTGAATCCCGGGACAGTGTTGGCTACACCTTC. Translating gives CASSESRDSVGYTF.

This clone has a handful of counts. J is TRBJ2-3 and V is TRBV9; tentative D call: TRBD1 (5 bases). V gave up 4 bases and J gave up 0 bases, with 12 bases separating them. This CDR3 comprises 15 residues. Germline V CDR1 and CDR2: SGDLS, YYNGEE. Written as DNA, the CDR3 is TGTGCCAGCAGCTTCACGACAGCCAGCACAGATACGCAGTATTTT. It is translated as CASSFTTASTDTQYF.

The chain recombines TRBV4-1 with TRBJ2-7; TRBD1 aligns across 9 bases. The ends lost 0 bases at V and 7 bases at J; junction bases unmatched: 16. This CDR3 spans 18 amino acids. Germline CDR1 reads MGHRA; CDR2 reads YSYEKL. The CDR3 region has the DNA TGCGCCAGCAGCCAAGATTACAGGGGACAGGGTAGCTTTTGGGAGCAGTACTTC. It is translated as CASSQDYRGQGSFWEQYF.

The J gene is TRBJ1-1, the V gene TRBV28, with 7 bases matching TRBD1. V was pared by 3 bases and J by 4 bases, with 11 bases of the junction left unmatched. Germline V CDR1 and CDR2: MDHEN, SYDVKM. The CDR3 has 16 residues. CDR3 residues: CASSFVGGVSGTEAFF. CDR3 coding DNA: TGTGCCAGCAGTTTTGTAGGGGGCGTCTCGGGCACTGAAGCTTTCTTT.

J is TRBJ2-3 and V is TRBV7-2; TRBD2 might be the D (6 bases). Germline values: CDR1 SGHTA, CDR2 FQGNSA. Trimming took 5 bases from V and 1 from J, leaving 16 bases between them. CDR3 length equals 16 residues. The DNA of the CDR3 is TGTGCCAGCAGCCCCCGACTAGTCTCCCGCACAGATACGCAGTATTTT. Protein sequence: CASSPRLVSRTDTQYF.

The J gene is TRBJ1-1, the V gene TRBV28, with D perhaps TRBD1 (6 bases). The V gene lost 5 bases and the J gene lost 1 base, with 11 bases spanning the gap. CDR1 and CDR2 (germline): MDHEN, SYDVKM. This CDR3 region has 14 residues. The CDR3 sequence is CASSARGGNTEAFF. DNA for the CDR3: TGTGCCAGCAGTGCGAGGGGGGGGAACACTGAAGCTTTCTTT.

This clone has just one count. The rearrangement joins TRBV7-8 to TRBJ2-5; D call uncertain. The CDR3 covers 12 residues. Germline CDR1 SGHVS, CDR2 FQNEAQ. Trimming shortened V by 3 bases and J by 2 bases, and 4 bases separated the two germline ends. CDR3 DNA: TGTGCCAGCAGCTTTCAGCAAGAGACCCAGTACTTC. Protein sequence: CASSFQQETQYF. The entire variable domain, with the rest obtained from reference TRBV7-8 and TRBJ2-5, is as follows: GAGVSQSPRYKVAKRGQDVALRCDPISGHVSLFWYQQALGQGPEFLTYFQNEAQLDKSGLPSDRFFAERPEGSVSTLKIQRTQQEDSAVYLCASSFQQETQYFGPGTRLLVL.

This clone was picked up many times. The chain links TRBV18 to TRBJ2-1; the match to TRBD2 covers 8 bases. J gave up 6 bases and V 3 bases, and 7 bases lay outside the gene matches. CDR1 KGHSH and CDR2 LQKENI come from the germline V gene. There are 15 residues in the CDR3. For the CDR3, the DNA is TGTGCCAGCTCACCGGGAGCGGGAGTAGGCAATGAGCAGTTCTTC. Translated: CASSPGAGVGNEQFF. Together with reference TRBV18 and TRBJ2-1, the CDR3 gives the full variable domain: NAGVMQNPRHLVRRRGQEARLRCSPMKGHSHVYWYRQLPEEGLKFMVYLQKENIIDESGMPKERFSAEFPKEGPSILRIQQVVRGDSAAYFCASSPGAGVGNEQFFGPGTRLTVL.

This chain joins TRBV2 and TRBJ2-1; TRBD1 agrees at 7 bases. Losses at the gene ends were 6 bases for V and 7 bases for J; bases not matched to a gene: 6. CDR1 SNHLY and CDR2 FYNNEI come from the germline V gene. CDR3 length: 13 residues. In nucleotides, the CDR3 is TGTGCCAGCAGCCCGACAGGGATGAATGAGCAGTTCTTC. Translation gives CASSPTGMNEQFF.

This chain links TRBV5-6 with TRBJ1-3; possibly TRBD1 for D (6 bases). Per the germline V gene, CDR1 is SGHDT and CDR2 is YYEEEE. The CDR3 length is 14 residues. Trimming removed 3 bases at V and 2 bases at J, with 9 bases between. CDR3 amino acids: CASSWTATGNTIYF. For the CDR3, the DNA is TGTGCCAGCAGCTGGACAGCCACTGGAAACACCATATATTTT.

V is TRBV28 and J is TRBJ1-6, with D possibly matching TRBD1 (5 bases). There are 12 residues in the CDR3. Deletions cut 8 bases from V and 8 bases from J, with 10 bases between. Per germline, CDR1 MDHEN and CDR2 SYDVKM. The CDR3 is CASEAGDSPLHF. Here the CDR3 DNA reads TGTGCCAGCGAGGCGGGGGATTCACCCCTCCACTTT.

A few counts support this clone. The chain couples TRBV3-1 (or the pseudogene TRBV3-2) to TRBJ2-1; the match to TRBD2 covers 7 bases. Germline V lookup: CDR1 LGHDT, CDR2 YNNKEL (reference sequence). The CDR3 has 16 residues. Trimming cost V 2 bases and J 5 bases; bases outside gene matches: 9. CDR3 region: CASSQRGGGSDNEQFF. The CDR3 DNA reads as TGTGCCAGCAGCCAAAGGGGAGGCGGGAGCGACAATGAGCAGTTCTTC.

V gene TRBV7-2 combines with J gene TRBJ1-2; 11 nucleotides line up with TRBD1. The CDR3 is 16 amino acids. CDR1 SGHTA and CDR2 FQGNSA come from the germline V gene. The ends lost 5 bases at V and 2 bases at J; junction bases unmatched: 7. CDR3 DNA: TGTGCCAGCAGCCCACGGGGACAGGGGGTCAACTATGGCTACACCTTC. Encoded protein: CASSPRGQGVNYGYTF.

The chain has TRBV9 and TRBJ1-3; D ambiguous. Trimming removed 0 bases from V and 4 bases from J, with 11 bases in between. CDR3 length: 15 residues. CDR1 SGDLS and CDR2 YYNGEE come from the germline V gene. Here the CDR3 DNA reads TGTGCCAGCAGCGTAGAGGCAGGAAGGGGAAACACCATATATTTT. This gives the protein CASSVEAGRGNTIYF.

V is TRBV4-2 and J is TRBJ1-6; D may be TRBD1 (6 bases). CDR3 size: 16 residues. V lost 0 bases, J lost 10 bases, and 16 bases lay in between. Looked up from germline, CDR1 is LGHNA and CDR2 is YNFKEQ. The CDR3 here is CASSQDRSPRGSPLHF. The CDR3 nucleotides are TGTGCCAGCAGCCAAGATAGGTCCCCCAGGGGATCACCCCTCCACTTT.

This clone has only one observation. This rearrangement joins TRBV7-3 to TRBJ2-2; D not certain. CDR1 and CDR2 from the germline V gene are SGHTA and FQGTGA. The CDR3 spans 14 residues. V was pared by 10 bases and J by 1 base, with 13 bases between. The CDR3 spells CATAPNVNTGELFF. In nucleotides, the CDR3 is TGTGCCACCGCGCCTAACGTGAACACCGGGGAGCTGTTTTTT. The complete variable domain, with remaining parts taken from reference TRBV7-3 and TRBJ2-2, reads GAGVSQTPSNKVTEKGKYVELRCDPISGHTALYWYRQSLGQGPEFLIYFQGTGAADDSGLPNDRFFAVRPEGSVSTLKIQRTERGDSAVYLCATAPNVNTGELFFGEGSRLTVL.

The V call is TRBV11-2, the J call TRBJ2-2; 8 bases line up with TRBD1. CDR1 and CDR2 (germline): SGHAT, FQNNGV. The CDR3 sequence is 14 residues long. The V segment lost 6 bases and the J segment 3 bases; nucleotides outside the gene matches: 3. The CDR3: CASSSTGDTGELFF. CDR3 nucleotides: TGTGCCAGCAGTTCGACAGGGGACACCGGGGAGCTGTTTTTT.